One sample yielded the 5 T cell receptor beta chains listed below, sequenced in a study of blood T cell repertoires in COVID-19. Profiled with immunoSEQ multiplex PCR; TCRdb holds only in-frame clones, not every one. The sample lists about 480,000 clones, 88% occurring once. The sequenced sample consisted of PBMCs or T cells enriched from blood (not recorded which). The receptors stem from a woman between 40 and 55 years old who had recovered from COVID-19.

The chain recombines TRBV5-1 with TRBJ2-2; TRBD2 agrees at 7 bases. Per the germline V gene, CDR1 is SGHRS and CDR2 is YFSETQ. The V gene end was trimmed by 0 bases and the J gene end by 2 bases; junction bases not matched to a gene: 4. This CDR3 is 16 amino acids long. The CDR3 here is CASSLDPSGNTGELFF. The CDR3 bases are TGCGCCAGCAGCTTGGATCCTAGCGGTAACACCGGGGAGCTGTTTTTT.

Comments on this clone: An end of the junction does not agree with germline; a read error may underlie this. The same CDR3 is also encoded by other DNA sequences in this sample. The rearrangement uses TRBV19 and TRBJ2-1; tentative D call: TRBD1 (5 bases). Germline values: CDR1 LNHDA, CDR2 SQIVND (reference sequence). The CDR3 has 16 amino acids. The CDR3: CASSASQGKTHNEQFF. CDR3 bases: TGTGCCAGTAGTGCATCGCAGGGAAAAACCCACAATGAGCAATTCTTC. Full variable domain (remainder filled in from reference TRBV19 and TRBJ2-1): DGGITQSPKYLFRKEGQNVTLSCEQNLNHDAMYWYRQDPGQGLRLIYYSQIVNDFQKGDIAEGYSVSREKKESFPLTVTSAQKNPTAFYLCASSASQGKTHNEQFFGPGTRLTVL.

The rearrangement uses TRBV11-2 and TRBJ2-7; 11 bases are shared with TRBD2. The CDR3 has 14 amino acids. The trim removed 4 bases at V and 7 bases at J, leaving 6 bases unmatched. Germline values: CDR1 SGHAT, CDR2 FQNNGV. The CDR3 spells CASSSTSGSREQYF. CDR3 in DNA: TGTGCCAGCAGCTCCACTAGCGGGAGTCGGGAGCAGTACTTC.

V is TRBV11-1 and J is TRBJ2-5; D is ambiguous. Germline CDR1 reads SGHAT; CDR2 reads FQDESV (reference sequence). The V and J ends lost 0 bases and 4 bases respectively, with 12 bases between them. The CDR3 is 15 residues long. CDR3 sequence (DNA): TGTGCCAGCAGCTTAGCCCCCAGCTCAGGAGAGACCCAGTACTTC. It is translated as CASSLAPSSGETQYF.

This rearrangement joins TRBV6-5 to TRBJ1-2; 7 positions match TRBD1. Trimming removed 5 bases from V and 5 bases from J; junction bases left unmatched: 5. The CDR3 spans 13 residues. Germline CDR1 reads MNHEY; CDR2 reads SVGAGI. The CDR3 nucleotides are TGTGCCAGCAGTACGGGACAGAGATATGGCTACACCTTC. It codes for CASSTGQRYGYTF.